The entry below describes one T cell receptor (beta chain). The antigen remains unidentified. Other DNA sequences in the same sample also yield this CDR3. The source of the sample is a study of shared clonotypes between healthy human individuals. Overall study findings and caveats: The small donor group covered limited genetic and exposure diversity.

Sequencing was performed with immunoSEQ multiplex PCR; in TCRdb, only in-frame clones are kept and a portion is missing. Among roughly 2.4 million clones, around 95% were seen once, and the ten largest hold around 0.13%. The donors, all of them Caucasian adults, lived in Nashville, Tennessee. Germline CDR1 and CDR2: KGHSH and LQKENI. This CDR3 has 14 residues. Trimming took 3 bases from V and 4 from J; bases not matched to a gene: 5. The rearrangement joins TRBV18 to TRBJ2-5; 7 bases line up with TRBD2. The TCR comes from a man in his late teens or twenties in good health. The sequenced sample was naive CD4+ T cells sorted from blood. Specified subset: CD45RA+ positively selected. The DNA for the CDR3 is TGTGCCAGCTCACCGACGGGGGGAGGAGAGACCCAGTACTTC. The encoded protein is CASSPTGGGETQYF.